This T cell receptor (beta chain) was retrieved from a study of neurological immune-mediated disorders. TCRdb reprocessed the 5' RACE reads with MiXCR, giving one entry per CDR3 protein. The data contain about 46,000 distinct CDR3 sequences, about 2% of them singletons. Germline V gene sequence: CDR1 MNHNY, CDR2 SVGAGI (reference sequence). The CDR3 sequence is 13 residues long. The V end lost 4 bases, the J end lost 2 bases, and 8 bases lay between the germline ends. Many counts were recorded for this clonotype. Sequencing used PBMCs. The clonotype was recovered from a woman aged 40-49 years with multiple sclerosis. The genes are TRBV6-6 and TRBJ1-1, with unresolved D. CDR3: CASSWVSNTEAFF. The CDR3 DNA follows: TGTGCCAGCAGTTGGGTCTCCAACACTGAAGCTTTCTTT.